These 19 T cell receptor beta chains originate from one sample sequenced in a study of blood T cell repertoires in COVID-19. Measured with immunoSEQ multiplex PCR; TCRdb has only the in-frame clones, and not every one. This table has tens of thousands of clones, 88% appearing once. Sequenced: peripheral blood. These TCRs come from a man between 65 and 85 years old in a cohort sampled during active COVID-19.

The chain joins TRBV14 to TRBJ2-1; D might be TRBD2 (5 bases). This CDR3 contains 15 residues. Germline CDR1 reads SGHDN; CDR2 reads FVKESK. Trimming shortened V by 1 base and J by 12 bases, and 19 bases separated the two germline ends. The CDR3 nucleotides read TGTGCCAGCAGCCAAGCTGAGGGAGCCTTTTATCCGCAGTTCTTC. This gives the protein CASSQAEGAFYPQFF.

The chain carries TRBV7-9 and TRBJ2-1; the D is unclear. The germline V gene encodes CDR1 SEHNR and CDR2 FQNEAQ (reference sequence). Trimming cost V 1 base and J 9 bases, with 19 bases left between them. There are 16 residues in the CDR3. CDR3 DNA sequence: TGTGCCAGCAGCTTAGAGTATATCGGGTCGATAGGTGAGCAGTTCTTC. Translating gives CASSLEYIGSIGEQFF. Full variable domain (remainder filled in from reference TRBV7-9 and TRBJ2-1): DTGVSQNPRHKITKRGQNVTFRCDPISEHNRLYWYRQTLGQGPEFLTYFQNEAQLEKSRLLSDRFSAERPKGSFSTLEIQRTEQGDSAMYLCASSLEYIGSIGEQFFGPGTRLTVL.

J is TRBJ2-7 and V is TRBV28; D is perhaps TRBD2 (5 bases). The CDR3 totals 14 residues. The ends were cut back, 6 bases at V and 6 bases at J, with 18 bases in the middle. CDR1 is MDHEN and CDR2 is SYDVKM in the germline V gene. The CDR3: CASRRAALPGEQYF. The CDR3 DNA follows: TGTGCCAGCAGGAGGGCCGCCCTCCCTGGCGAGCAGTACTTC.

This chain uses TRBV20-1 with TRBJ1-2; TRBD1 might be the D (5 bases). There are 11 residues in the CDR3. V was cut by 7 bases and J by 6 bases, with 12 bases left in between. From germline, CDR1 is DFQATT and CDR2 SNEGSKA (reference sequence). CDR3 sequence reads: CSGKGWDGYTF. The DNA for the CDR3 is TGCAGTGGGAAGGGGTGGGATGGCTACACCTTC.

This sequence joins TRBV18 and TRBJ2-1; D remains ambiguous. The CDR3 totals 14 residues. CDR1 KGHSH and CDR2 LQKENI come from the germline V gene. V shed 0 bases and J shed 3 bases, with 6 bases lying between them. The CDR3 nucleotides are TGTGCCAGCTCACCACCGGGCAGCTACAATGAGCAGTTCTTC. Encoded protein: CASSPPGSYNEQFF.

The V and J genes are TRBV12-5 and TRBJ2-7; D uncertain. Trimming shortened V by 7 bases and J by 3 bases, and 16 bases separated the two germline ends. Germline assignment: CDR1 LGHNT and CDR2 FRNRAP. The CDR3 totals 14 residues. As DNA, the CDR3 is TGTGCTAGTGCCCGGGTCGGCTCTTTCTACGAGCAGTACTTC. It translates to CASARVGSFYEQYF.

The chain carries TRBV19 and TRBJ1-1; D gene ambiguous. The ends were cut back, 4 bases at V and 1 base at J, with 10 bases in the middle. CDR1 is LNHDA, CDR2 SQIVND, per germline (reference sequence). The CDR3 totals 14 residues. Here the CDR3 reads CASSSGRSNTEAFF. CDR3 DNA: TGTGCCAGTAGTAGCGGTCGGTCGAACACTGAAGCTTTCTTT.

The chain combines TRBV7-9 with TRBJ1-6; possible D gene TRBD1, 5 bases. The CDR3 runs to 17 residues. Germline V gene data show CDR1 as SEHNR and CDR2 as FQNEAQ (reference sequence). V was pared by 3 bases and J by 1 base, with 13 bases between. The CDR3 sequence is CASSFGGGGSYNSPLHF. In DNA form, the CDR3 reads TGTGCCAGCAGCTTTGGCGGGGGAGGGTCCTATAATTCACCCCTCCACTTT. The variable domain in full, completed from reference TRBV7-9 and TRBJ1-6, reads DTGVSQNPRHKITKRGQNVTFRCDPISEHNRLYWYRQTLGQGPEFLTYFQNEAQLEKSRLLSDRFSAERPKGSFSTLEIQRTEQGDSAMYLCASSFGGGGSYNSPLHFGNGTRLTVT.

The chain couples TRBV18 to TRBJ1-4; 8 nucleotides agree with TRBD1. The CDR3 sequence is 14 residues long. Germline-derived CDR1 and CDR2 are KGHSH and LQKENI. With V trimmed by 6 bases and J by 8 bases, 8 bases remained unmatched. This CDR3 is CASSPQGATEKLFF. The DNA of the CDR3 is TGTGCCAGCTCGCCTCAGGGGGCCACAGAAAAACTGTTTTTT.

Here the CDR3 reads CASRVNRGNNEKLFF. The CDR3 DNA follows: TGTGCCAGCAGAGTCAACAGGGGGAATAATGAAAAACTGTTTTTT. The V call is TRBV27, the J call TRBJ1-4; 8 bases are shared with TRBD1. V trimming: 6 bases; J trimming: 4 bases; junction bases outside the gene matches: 7. Germline lookup yields CDR1 MNHEY and CDR2 SMNVEV (reference sequence). This CDR3 has 15 residues.

The chain uses TRBV5-1 and TRBJ2-1; 7 nucleotides agree with TRBD2. CDR3 length: 15 residues. CDR1 and CDR2 (germline): SGHRS, YFSETQ. V was pared by 2 bases and J by 0 bases, with 2 bases of the junction left unmatched. CDR3 loop: CASSFGGSSYNEQFF. CDR3 nucleotide sequence: TGCGCCAGCAGCTTTGGCGGGAGCTCCTACAATGAGCAGTTCTTC.

The V and J genes are TRBV7-9 and TRBJ1-4; TRBD1 matches 8 bases. The CDR3 sequence is 15 residues long. V dropped 1 base and J dropped 6; count of bases not matched to a gene: 4. Germline V gene data show CDR1 as SEHNR and CDR2 as FQNEAQ (reference sequence). This CDR3 is CASSLGGTGYEKLFF. The CDR3 DNA is TGTGCCAGCAGCTTAGGCGGGACAGGATATGAAAAACTGTTTTTT.

J is TRBJ1-5 and V is TRBV2; 7 nucleotides match TRBD1. J gave up 3 bases and V 7 bases, and 6 bases lay outside the gene matches. CDR3 size: 14 residues. Germline V lookup: CDR1 SNHLY, CDR2 FYNNEI. DNA of the CDR3: TGTGCCAGCAACAGACAGGGAATCAATCAGCCCCAGCATTTT. Its protein product is CASNRQGINQPQHF.

This sequence joins TRBV6-1 and TRBJ2-2; D gene ambiguous. V was pared by 4 bases and J by 1 base, with 13 bases between. The CDR3 length is 16 residues. Germline lookup yields CDR1 MNHNS and CDR2 SASEGT. The CDR3 here is CASSVVVNRNTGELFF. Written as DNA, the CDR3 is TGTGCCAGCAGTGTGGTAGTAAATCGGAACACCGGGGAGCTGTTTTTT.

This clone has more than one count but fewer than ten. The chain carries TRBV5-1 and TRBJ2-7, with 7 bases aligning to TRBD1. CDR1 and CDR2 from the germline V gene are SGHRS and YFSETQ. V was pared by 4 bases and J by 0 bases, with 4 bases of the junction left unmatched. The CDR3 has 14 residues. The CDR3 DNA reads as TGCGCCAGCAGCGAACAGGGGAGCTCCTACGAGCAGTACTTC. As protein: CASSEQGSSYEQYF.

The chain employs TRBV27 and TRBJ2-1, with 14 bases that match TRBD2. CDR1 and CDR2 (germline): MNHEY, SMNVEV (reference sequence). The CDR3 loop spans 16 amino acids. V gave up 6 bases and J gave up 7 bases; unmatched junction bases: 8. In DNA, the CDR3 is TGTGCCAGCAGCAAGGGGACTAGCGGGAGCGGGAATGAGCAGTTCTTC. It yields the protein CASSKGTSGSGNEQFF.

On this clone: Sequence at one end of the junction differs from germline and may be a read error. The chain has TRBV15 and TRBJ2-7; 12 nucleotides align to TRBD2. CDR1 is LNHNV, CDR2 YYDKDF, per germline (reference sequence). The CDR3 runs to 16 residues. CDR3 sequence reads: CAISRAASGRAYEQYF. The DNA for the CDR3 is TGTGCCATCAGCAGAGCGGCTAGCGGGAGGGCCTACGAGCAGTACTTC.

This CDR3 is CASSVLLAASTDTQYF. In DNA form, the CDR3 reads TGTGCCAGCAGTGTACTCCTAGCGGCTAGCACAGATACGCAGTATTTT. The chain recombines TRBV2 with TRBJ2-3; 7 nucleotides align to TRBD2. Germline V gene data show CDR1 as SNHLY and CDR2 as FYNNEI. V trimming: 4 bases; J trimming: 0 bases; junction bases outside the gene matches: 7. The CDR3 length is 16 residues.

CDR3 nucleotides: TGTGCCAGCAGCCCGCAAGCCCAGGGGTCCAATAATTCACCCCTCCACTTT. Protein: CASSPQAQGSNNSPLHF. The V gene is TRBV3-1 (or the pseudogene TRBV3-2), the J gene TRBJ1-6; TRBD1 is a possible D gene (6 bases). Trimming removed 4 bases at V and 5 bases at J, with 18 bases between. The germline V gene has CDR1 LGHDT and CDR2 YNNKEL (reference sequence). This CDR3 has 17 amino acids.